These 23 T cell receptor beta chains were all obtained from the same sample, sequenced in a study of blood T cell repertoires in COVID-19. Assay: immunoSEQ multiplex PCR; the TCRdb copy retains only in-frame clones and omits some. Of over 55,000 clones in the sample, about 83% were seen once. Sequenced material: peripheral blood. The source is a man in his fifties or sixties with active COVID-19.

The V gene is TRBV10-1, the J gene TRBJ1-1; possibly TRBD1 for D (6 bases). In germline, CDR1 is WNHNN, CDR2 SYGVQD (reference sequence). Trimming pared 3 bases from V and 6 bases from J, leaving 14 bases between. The CDR3 runs 14 residues. CDR3 amino acids: CASSDQGTGSEAFF. Here the CDR3 DNA reads TGCGCCAGCAGTGATCAGGGGACGGGGTCTGAAGCTTTCTTT.

The rearrangement uses TRBV2 and TRBJ1-2, with D perhaps TRBD1 (6 bases). Trimming pared 2 bases from V and 5 bases from J, leaving 9 bases between. CDR1 is SNHLY and CDR2 is FYNNEI in the germline V gene. The CDR3 sequence is 13 residues long. This chain's CDR3 is CASSELGQYGYTF. The CDR3 nucleotides read TGTGCCAGCAGTGAATTGGGACAATATGGCTACACCTTC.

V gene TRBV4-2 combines with J gene TRBJ1-1; 7 positions agree with TRBD1. Germline assignment: CDR1 LGHNA and CDR2 YNFKEQ. This CDR3 is built from 16 residues. V shed 4 bases and J 5 bases; nucleotides not matched to a gene: 13. CDR3 bases: TGTGCCAGCAGCCCGGGATCCAACAGGGGTGGTACTGAAGCTTTCTTT. Translated: CASSPGSNRGGTEAFF.

This clone was recorded only once. The chain couples TRBV30 to TRBJ2-7, with a tentative D call TRBD2 (5 bases). From germline, CDR1 is GTSNPN and CDR2 SVGIG (reference sequence). The CDR3 has 15 amino acids. Trimming pared 0 bases from V and 3 bases from J, leaving 15 bases between. The DNA for the CDR3 is TGTGCCTGGAGTGTACATGACTATTTTATCTACGAGCAGTACTTC. It encodes CAWSVHDYFIYEQYF.

The chain carries TRBV11-1 and TRBJ2-7; 13 bases agree with TRBD2. The CDR3 loop spans 13 amino acids. Germline V CDR1 and CDR2: SGHAT, FQDESV (reference sequence). Trimming at V came to 4 bases and at J to 6 bases, leaving 0 bases not matched to a gene. In DNA form, the CDR3 reads TGTGCCAGCAGCTGGACTAGCGGGGGCGAGCAGTACTTC. It specifies CASSWTSGGEQYF.

This clone was counted only a few times. The rearrangement joins TRBV3-1 (or the pseudogene TRBV3-2) to TRBJ2-2; TRBD2 aligns across 11 bases. V lost 1 base to trimming and J lost 5 bases; unmatched junction nucleotides: 3. Germline assignment: CDR1 LGHDT and CDR2 YNNKEL (reference sequence). This CDR3 is built from 16 residues. The CDR3 loop reads CASSQARLAGTGELFF. The DNA for the CDR3 is TGTGCCAGCAGCCAAGCAAGACTAGCGGGAACCGGGGAGCTGTTTTTT.

The CDR3 region is CASSKDTATDTQYF. The CDR3 coding sequence is TGTGCCAGCAGCAAGGACACCGCCACAGATACGCAGTATTTT. The chain combines TRBV5-4 with TRBJ2-3; D is perhaps TRBD1 (5 bases). CDR1 is SGHNT and CDR2 is YYREEE in the germline V gene (reference sequence). CDR3 length: 14 residues. Trimming shortened V by 4 bases and J by 2 bases, and 11 bases separated the two germline ends.

V usage is TRBV5-1 and J usage is TRBJ2-7; 7 bases line up with TRBD2. The germline V gene has CDR1 SGHRS and CDR2 YFSETQ. V lost 1 base and J lost 2; bases outside the gene matches: 6. The CDR3 is 15 residues long. CDR3 amino acids: CASSLTLADPYEQYF. The CDR3 region has the DNA TGCGCCAGCAGCTTGACCCTAGCGGACCCCTACGAGCAGTACTTC.

This clone was counted between two and nine times. The V call is TRBV12-5, the J call TRBJ1-1, with a weak D call TRBD1 (5 bases). The V gene lost 4 bases and the J gene lost 4 bases, with 13 bases spanning the gap. The CDR3 has 14 amino acids. Germline V lookup: CDR1 LGHNT, CDR2 FRNRAP. The CDR3 sequence: CASGSLDRPTEAFF. CDR3 nucleotide sequence: TGTGCTAGTGGTTCCCTCGACAGACCCACTGAAGCTTTCTTT.

The chain joins TRBV28 to TRBJ1-1; 8 bases map to TRBD1. CDR1 MDHEN and CDR2 SYDVKM come from the germline V gene. J was trimmed by 5 bases and V by 6 bases; bases with no gene match: 11. The CDR3 length is 15 residues. CDR3 in amino acids: CASRGQGAGETEAFF. The CDR3 nucleotides read TGTGCCAGCAGAGGGCAGGGGGCAGGGGAGACTGAAGCTTTCTTT.

V gene TRBV19 combines with J gene TRBJ2-5; no clear D. The V end lost 5 bases, the J end lost 0 bases, and 10 bases lay between the germline ends. Germline CDR1 LNHDA, CDR2 SQIVND (reference sequence). The CDR3 covers 14 residues. CDR3 sequence: CASSFRQDQETQYF. CDR3 DNA: TGTGCCAGTAGTTTCCGTCAGGACCAAGAGACCCAGTACTTC.

This rearrangement joins TRBV19 to TRBJ1-1; TRBD1 matches at 9 bases. Germline V lookup: CDR1 LNHDA, CDR2 SQIVND (reference sequence). The CDR3 covers 15 residues. The ends lost 7 bases at V and 4 bases at J; junction bases unmatched: 10. CDR3 sequence: CASTRGQGIITEAFF. DNA for the CDR3: TGTGCCAGTACCCGAGGACAGGGGATAATCACTGAAGCTTTCTTT.

The V and J genes are TRBV4-1 and TRBJ1-1, with 11 bases aligning to TRBD1. The CDR3 runs 17 residues. CDR1 and CDR2 from the germline V gene are MGHRA and YSYEKL. The V segment lost 3 bases and the J segment 1 base; nucleotides outside the gene matches: 7. The chain's CDR3 is CASSHQAGQGANTEAFF. In DNA form, the CDR3 reads TGCGCCAGCAGCCACCAGGCCGGACAGGGGGCGAACACTGAAGCTTTCTTT.

The chain combines TRBV28 with TRBJ2-7, with D hard to call. V was clipped by 6 bases and J by 2 bases, with 11 bases between them. The CDR3 runs 13 residues. Germline CDR1 and CDR2: MDHEN and SYDVKM. The CDR3 coding sequence is TGTGCCAGCAGGACTGACGCCACCTACGAGCAGTACTTC. This codes for CASRTDATYEQYF.

V gene TRBV3-1 (or the pseudogene TRBV3-2) combines with J gene TRBJ2-7, with D hard to call. V was trimmed by 1 base and J by 2 bases, leaving 9 bases between them. This CDR3 has 14 residues. Looked up from germline, CDR1 is LGHDT and CDR2 is YNNKEL (reference sequence). This CDR3 reads CASSQGPGPYEQYF. CDR3 in DNA: TGTGCCAGCAGCCAAGGCCCGGGTCCCTACGAGCAGTACTTC.

The genes are TRBV12-5 and TRBJ2-6; D may be TRBD2 (5 bases). The CDR3 sequence is 16 residues long. CDR1 LGHNT and CDR2 FRNRAP come from the germline V gene. Trimming cost V 7 bases and J 2 bases, with 15 bases left between them. CDR3 bases: TGTGCTAGTGCCTCCACAATAGCGCCTGGGGCCAACGTCCTGACTTTC. Amino acid sequence: CASASTIAPGANVLTF.

This clone was observed once. The chain combines TRBV27 with TRBJ2-7; D unclear. CDR3 size: 15 residues. Germline V lookup: CDR1 MNHEY, CDR2 SMNVEV (reference sequence). V was pared by 2 bases and J by 0 bases, with 11 bases between. CDR3 amino acids: CASSLLFDSSYEQYF. The CDR3 DNA is TGTGCCAGCAGTTTACTGTTTGACTCCTCCTACGAGCAGTACTTC.

V gene TRBV6-5 combines with J gene TRBJ2-2, with D unclear. The CDR3 consists of 15 residues. Germline CDR1 reads MNHEY; CDR2 reads SVGAGI. V lost 4 bases and J 2 bases, leaving 11 bases between the germline ends. CDR3 region: CASSSRHFNTGELFF. The CDR3 DNA reads as TGTGCCAGCAGTTCCCGACACTTTAACACCGGGGAGCTGTTTTTT.

The chain carries TRBV7-3 and TRBJ2-2; tentative D call: TRBD1 (5 bases). The CDR3 is 17 amino acids. Trimming stripped 2 bases from V and 0 bases from J, with 13 bases between. Germline CDR1 is SGHTA and CDR2 is FQGTGA. The CDR3 DNA sequence: TGTGCCAGCAGCTTAGAGCCAGGGCGAGCGAACACCGGGGAGCTGTTTTTT. Its translation is CASSLEPGRANTGELFF.

CDR3 coding DNA: TGTGCCAGCAGTTTTCAGGGGTTAGGCACTGAAGCTTTCTTT. The encoded protein is CASSFQGLGTEAFF. The J gene is TRBJ1-1, the V gene TRBV6-5; D is possibly TRBD1 (6 bases). V lost 4 bases and J lost 4, with 13 bases in between. This CDR3 comprises 14 residues. Germline assignment: CDR1 MNHEY and CDR2 SVGAGI.

The rearrangement links TRBV27 to TRBJ2-1; TRBD2 agrees at 8 bases. V shed 2 bases, J shed 9 bases, and the junction held 15 bases outside the gene matches. This CDR3 spans 17 amino acids. Germline values: CDR1 MNHEY, CDR2 SMNVEV (reference sequence). For the CDR3, the DNA is TGTGCCAGCAGTTTAGAGATCCCCTCCGGGGGGGCGCTTGAGCAGTTCTTC. As protein: CASSLEIPSGGALEQFF.

The chain couples TRBV21-1 to TRBJ2-3; TRBD2, the table's D call, was not compared with the DNA. TRBV21-1 is marked as a pseudogene. The CDR3 sequence is 20 residues long. CDR3 sequence reads: CASSQKRRTSGGAFTDTQYF. In nucleotides, the CDR3 is TGTGCCAGCAGCCAAAAAAGAAGGACTAGCGGGGGGGCGTTCACAGATACGCAGTATTTT.

The chain is built from TRBV7-3 and TRBJ2-3, with 10 bases aligning to TRBD1. Germline V gives CDR1 SGHTA, CDR2 FQGTGA. V lost 4 bases, J lost 6 bases, and 7 bases stayed unmatched. CDR3 size: 15 residues. CDR3 sequence (DNA): TGTGCCAGCAGCTGGACAGGGGGGAGAATGGATACGCAGTATTTT. Protein sequence: CASSWTGGRMDTQYF. The complete variable domain, with remaining parts taken from reference TRBV7-3 and TRBJ2-3, reads GAGVSQTPSNKVTEKGKYVELRCDPISGHTALYWYRQSLGQGPEFLIYFQGTGAADDSGLPNDRFFAVRPEGSVSTLKIQRTERGDSAVYLCASSWTGGRMDTQYFGPGTRLTVL.